A selection of T cell receptor beta chains follows, all from one sample in a study of T cell repertoires in cytomegalovirus infection. TCRdb reprocessed the reads with MiXCR, giving one entry per CDR3 protein. The data hold 680,000 or so distinct CDR3 sequences, with around a third observed a single time. Antigens of these TCRs are unknown. Sequencing was performed on cultured PBMCs, taken from culture after CMV antigen stimulation. The receptors were gathered from a human donor in good health (CMV status not recorded). Some clones in this sample may be carry-over from other donors' samples. Both conserved end residues are part of each CDR3. A D gene is named only where the DNA matches it firmly.

d_call j_call v_call cdr3_aa
- TRBJ1-2 TRBV7-9 CASSPEGWAEGYGYTF
- TRBJ2-7 TRBV7-2 CASSPGFTRSYEQYF
- TRBJ2-5 TRBV7-8 CASSSDWRGRETQYF
- TRBJ2-3 TRBV20-1 CSAQRRQGNTDTQYF
TRBD2 TRBJ2-7 TRBV11-2 CASSLDPLGGYGYEQYF
- TRBJ2-1 TRBV7-2 CASSSGVLNEQFF
- TRBJ2-7 TRBV11-2 CASSPRDKSSYEQYF
- TRBJ2-3 TRBV4-3 CASSQDPLSTSSPDTQYF
- TRBJ2-1 TRBV5-1 CASLAYGGKEGEQFF
TRBD1 TRBJ2-1 TRBV5-4 CASGDREVPYNEQFF
TRBD2 TRBJ2-7 TRBV4-1 CASSQGAGGLYEQYF
TRBD1 TRBJ1-2 TRBV27 CASSGGGLGYTF
- TRBJ2-4 TRBV6-5 CASSYGRLAKNIQYF
TRBD1 TRBJ1-4 TRBV5-5 CASSPFQGGNEKLFF
- TRBJ2-1 TRBV7-8 CASSLVRVQRSSSYNEQFF
- TRBJ2-1 TRBV5-6 CASSRLAGPSYNEQFF
- TRBJ2-1 TRBV5-4 CASSLKAEENEQFF